This entry concerns a single TCR beta chain. These data come from a study of CD8 T cells in Susac syndrome. Negative magnetic isolation gave CD8+ and CD4+ cells; FACS enriched CD8+ TEMRA. RNA in amounts of about 0.45 to 1 ug was reverse transcribed with random hexamers. The authors amplified TCR beta CDR3 across 54 Vbeta and 13 Jbeta using immunoSEQ multiplex PCR. TCRdb passed the immunoSEQ multiplex PCR reads through MiXCR, listing each CDR3 protein once. The table shows 150,000 to 200,000 distinct CDR3 sequences, with approximately 93% occurring only once. Sequenced: CD4+ T cells from PBMCs. This TCR came from a human donor in good health.

This CDR3 reads CASTLGTGYEKLFF. CDR3 coding DNA: TGTGCCAGCACCCTTGGGACAGGGTATGAAAAACTGTTTTTT. The V call is TRBV7-2, the J call TRBJ1-4; 9 bases match TRBD1. CDR1 is SGHTA, CDR2 FQGNSA, per germline. The ends lost 7 bases at V and 6 bases at J; junction bases unmatched: 6. The CDR3 has 14 amino acids.